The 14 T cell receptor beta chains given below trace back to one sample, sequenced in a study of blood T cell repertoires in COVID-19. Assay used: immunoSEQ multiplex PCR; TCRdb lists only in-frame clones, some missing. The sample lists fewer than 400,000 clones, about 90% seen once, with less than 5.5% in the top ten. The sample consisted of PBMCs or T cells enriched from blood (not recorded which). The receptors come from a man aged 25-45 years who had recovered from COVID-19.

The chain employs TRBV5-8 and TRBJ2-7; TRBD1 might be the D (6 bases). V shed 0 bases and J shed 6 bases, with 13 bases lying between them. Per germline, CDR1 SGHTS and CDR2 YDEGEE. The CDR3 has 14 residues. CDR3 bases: TGTGCCAGCAGCTTGGACCGAATAGGGGGCGAGCAGTACTTC. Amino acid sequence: CASSLDRIGGEQYF.

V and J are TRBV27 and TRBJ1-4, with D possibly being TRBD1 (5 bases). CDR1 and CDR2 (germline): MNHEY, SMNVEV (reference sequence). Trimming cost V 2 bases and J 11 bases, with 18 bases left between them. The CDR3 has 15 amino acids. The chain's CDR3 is CASSLGRDSSLKLFF. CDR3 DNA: TGTGCCAGCAGTTTAGGACGGGACTCCTCTCTCAAACTGTTTTTT.

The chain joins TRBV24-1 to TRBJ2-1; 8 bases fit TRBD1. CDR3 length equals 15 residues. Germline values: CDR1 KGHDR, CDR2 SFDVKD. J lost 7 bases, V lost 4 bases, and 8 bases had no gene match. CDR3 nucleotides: TGTGCCACCAGTGACGGACAGGGTTTGGAAAATGAGCAGTTCTTC. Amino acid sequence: CATSDGQGLENEQFF.

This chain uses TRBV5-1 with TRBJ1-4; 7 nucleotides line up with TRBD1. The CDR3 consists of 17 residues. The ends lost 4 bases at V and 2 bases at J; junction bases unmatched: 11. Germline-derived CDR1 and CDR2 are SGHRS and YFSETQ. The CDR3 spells CASSPGSTGETNEKLFF. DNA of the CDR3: TGCGCCAGCAGCCCCGGTTCAACAGGGGAGACTAATGAAAAACTGTTTTTT.

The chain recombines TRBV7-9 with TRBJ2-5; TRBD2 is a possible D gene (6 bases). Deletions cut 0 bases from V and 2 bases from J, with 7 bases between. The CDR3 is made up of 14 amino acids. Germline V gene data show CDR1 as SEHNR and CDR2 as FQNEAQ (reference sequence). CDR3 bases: TGTGCCAGCAGCTTAGCGACTAGGCAAGAGACCCAGTACTTC. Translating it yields CASSLATRQETQYF.

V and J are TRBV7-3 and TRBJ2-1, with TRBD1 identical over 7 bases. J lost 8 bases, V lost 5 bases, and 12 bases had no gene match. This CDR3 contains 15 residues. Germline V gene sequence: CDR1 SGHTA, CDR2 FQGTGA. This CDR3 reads CASSRQRQGVDEQFF. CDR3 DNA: TGTGCCAGCAGCCGACAAAGACAGGGCGTAGATGAGCAGTTCTTC.

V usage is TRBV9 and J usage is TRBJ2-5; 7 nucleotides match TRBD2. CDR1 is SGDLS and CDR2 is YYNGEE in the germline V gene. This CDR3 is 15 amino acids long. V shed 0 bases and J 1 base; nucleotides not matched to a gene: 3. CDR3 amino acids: CASSVGPSGQETQYF. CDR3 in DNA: TGTGCCAGCAGCGTAGGGCCTAGCGGCCAAGAGACCCAGTACTTC.

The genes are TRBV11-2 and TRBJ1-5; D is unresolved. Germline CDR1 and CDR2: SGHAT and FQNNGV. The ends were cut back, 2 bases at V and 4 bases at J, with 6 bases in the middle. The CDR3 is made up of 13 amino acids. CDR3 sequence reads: CASSLPGNQPQHF. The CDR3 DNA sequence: TGTGCCAGCAGCTTACCGGGGAATCAGCCCCAGCATTTT.

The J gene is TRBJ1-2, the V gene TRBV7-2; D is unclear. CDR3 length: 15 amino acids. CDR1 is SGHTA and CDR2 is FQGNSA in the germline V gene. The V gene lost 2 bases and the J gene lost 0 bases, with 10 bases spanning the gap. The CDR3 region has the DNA TGTGCCAGCAGCTTATATCCGCTATCTAACTATGGCTACACCTTC. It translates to CASSLYPLSNYGYTF.

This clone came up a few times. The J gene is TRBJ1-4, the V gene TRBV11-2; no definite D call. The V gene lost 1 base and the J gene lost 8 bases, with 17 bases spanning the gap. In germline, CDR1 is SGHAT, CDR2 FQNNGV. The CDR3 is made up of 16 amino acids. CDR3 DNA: TGTGCCAGCAGCTTAGTTTTCGCGGCTAGGGAGGAAAAACTGTTTTTT. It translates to CASSLVFAAREEKLFF.

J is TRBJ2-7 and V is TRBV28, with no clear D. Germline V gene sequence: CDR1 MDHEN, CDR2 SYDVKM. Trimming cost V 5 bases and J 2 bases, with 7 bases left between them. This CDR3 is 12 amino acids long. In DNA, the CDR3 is TGTGCCAGCAGTAAGGCGGCCTACGAGCAGTACTTC. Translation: CASSKAAYEQYF.

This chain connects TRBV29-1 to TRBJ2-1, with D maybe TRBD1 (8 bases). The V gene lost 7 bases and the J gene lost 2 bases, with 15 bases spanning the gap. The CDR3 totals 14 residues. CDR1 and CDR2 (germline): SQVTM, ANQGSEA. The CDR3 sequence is CSATGGATYNEQFF. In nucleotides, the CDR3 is TGCAGCGCCACAGGGGGGGCCACCTACAATGAGCAGTTCTTC.

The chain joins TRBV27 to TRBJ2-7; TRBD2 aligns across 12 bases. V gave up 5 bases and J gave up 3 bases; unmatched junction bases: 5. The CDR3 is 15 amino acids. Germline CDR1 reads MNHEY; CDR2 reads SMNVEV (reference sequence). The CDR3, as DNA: TGTGCCAGCAGTAGCCGGACTAGCGGGGTCTACGAGCAGTACTTC. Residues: CASSSRTSGVYEQYF.

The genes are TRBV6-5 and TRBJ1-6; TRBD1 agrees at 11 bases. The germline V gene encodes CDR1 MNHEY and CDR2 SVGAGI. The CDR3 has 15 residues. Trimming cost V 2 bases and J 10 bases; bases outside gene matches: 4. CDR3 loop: CASSYAGTGGSPLHF. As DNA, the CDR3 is TGTGCCAGCAGTTACGCCGGGACAGGGGGATCACCCCTCCACTTT.